Described below is a single TCR beta chain sequence and its context. This clone was counted ten times or more. It has no known antigen specificity. No base quality values were provided; no much bigger clone lies one nucleotide off. The record originates from a study of metastatic and nonmetastatic thyroid tumors (dated by TCRdb to between 2020 and 2021). The study in broad terms: The researchers compared repertoires between peripheral blood samples and tumor or nodule tissue samples from patients with malignant or benign thyroid disease.

Library method: PCR. Sequenced using an Illumina HiSeq 4000. The TCR beta-chain CDR3 region of each patient was profiled by high-throughput sequencing. The authors' analysis ran thus. A classifier to discriminate distant-metastatic papillary thyroid cancer patients was built from CDR3 differences across clinicopathological groups. To measure repertoire diversity the researchers used the Shannon index, while the Morisita-Horn index served to gauge how similar the tumor and blood repertoires were. TCRdb applied fastp at Q25 and MiXCR to the public reads, then kept only in-frame beta chains. These V and J calls derive from TCRdb rather than the authors' analysis. This sample lists 45,000 to 60,000 clones; under 20% were detected once. 3% of the sample is in the top ten clones. None of the patients had been given any treatment before thyroid surgery. The study retrospectively analysed patient clinical samples collected from about 2012 to 2019 using T-cell receptor beta sequencing.

Paper-wide results and their limitations: TCR beta diversity was reported as significantly higher in malignant tumors than in benign nodules, in both blood and tumor samples.

The TCR was taken from a female donor with papillary thyroid cancer or a benign thyroid nodule (not recorded which). Some clones in this sample may be carry-over from other donors' samples. The sequencing sample was made of blood.

The CDR3 is CASSQDWGGRYYNEQFF. The nucleotide sequence is TGTGCCAGCAGCCAAGATTGGGGAGGGAGATACTACAATGAGCAGTTCTTC. Recombination connected TRBV3-1 to TRBJ2-1; TRBD2 matches 7 bases in the middle. The CDR3 starts with the cysteine, ends with the phenylalanine, and has 17 residues. The CDR3 DNA has 51 bases and is translated from base 1. Reading the germline V gene (reference sequence) gives CDR1 LGHDT and CDR2 YNNKEL. The germline V end is reduced by 0 bases and the J end by 3 bases; junction bases left unmatched: 8.